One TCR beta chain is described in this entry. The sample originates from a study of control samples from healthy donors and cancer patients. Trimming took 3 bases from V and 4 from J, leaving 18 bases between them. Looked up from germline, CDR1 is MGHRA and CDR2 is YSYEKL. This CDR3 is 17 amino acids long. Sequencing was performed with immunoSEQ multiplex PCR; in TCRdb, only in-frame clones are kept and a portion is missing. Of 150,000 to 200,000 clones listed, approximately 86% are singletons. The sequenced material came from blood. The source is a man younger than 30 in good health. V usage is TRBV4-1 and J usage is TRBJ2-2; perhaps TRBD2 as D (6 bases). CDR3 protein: CASSHLPGPGGTGELFF. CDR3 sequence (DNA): TGCGCCAGCAGCCATCTTCCGGGACCCGGGGGCACCGGGGAGCTGTTTTTT.